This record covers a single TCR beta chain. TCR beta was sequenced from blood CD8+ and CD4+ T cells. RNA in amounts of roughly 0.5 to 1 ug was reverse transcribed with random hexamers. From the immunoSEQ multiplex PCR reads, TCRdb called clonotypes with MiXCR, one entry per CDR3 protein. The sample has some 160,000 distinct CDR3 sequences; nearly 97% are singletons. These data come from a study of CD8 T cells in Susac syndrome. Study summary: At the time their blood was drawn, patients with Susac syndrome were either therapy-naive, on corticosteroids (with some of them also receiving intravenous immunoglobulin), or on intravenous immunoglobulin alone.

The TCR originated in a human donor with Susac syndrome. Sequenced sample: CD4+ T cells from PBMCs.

In DNA form, the CDR3 reads TGTGCCAGCAGCCCCGGGGGGCGCCGAAGCGAGCAGTACTTC. It translates to CASSPGGRRSEQYF. The chain is built from TRBV11-2 and TRBJ2-7; possibly TRBD2 for D (7 bases). There are 14 residues in the CDR3. Between the trimmed V and J ends, which lost 5 bases and 6 bases, there was a span of 17 bases. CDR1 and CDR2 (germline): SGHAT, FQNNGV.